Listed here are 23 T cell receptor beta chains from one sample, sequenced in a study of T-cell reconstitution after alpha-beta-depleted transplantation in children. Researchers prepared the TCRbeta library using unique molecular identifiers, the study reports. MiXCR, run by TCRdb on the PCR reads, gives a single entry per CDR3 protein. The sample holds under 450,000 distinct CDR3 sequences, 15% to 20% seen once. Sequenced here: PBMCs, mostly from graft donor cells, sampled 360 days after TCRalphabeta/CD19-depleted stem cell transplant. The source of these receptors is a boy less than two years old who had a stem cell transplant for Wiskott-Aldrich syndrome, so the T cells may come from the graft donor.

The genes are TRBV10-3 and TRBJ1-5; perhaps TRBD1 as D (5 bases). V shed 3 bases and J shed 2 bases, with 8 bases lying between them. CDR1 and CDR2 (germline): ENHRY, SYGVKD. The CDR3 contains 14 residues. This chain's CDR3 is CAISDREGNQPQHF. CDR3 coding DNA: TGTGCCATCAGTGACAGGGAGGGCAATCAGCCCCAGCATTTT.

This clonotype was observed a handful of times. V is TRBV12-3 or TRBV12-4 and J is TRBJ1-2, with D possibly being TRBD1 (5 bases). Between the trimmed V and J ends, which lost 6 bases and 4 bases, there was a span of 12 bases. The CDR3 spans 13 residues. The CDR3 here is CASSALGPYGYTF. The CDR3 DNA is TGTGCCAGCAGCGCCTTGGGGCCCTATGGCTACACCTTC.

In DNA form, the CDR3 reads TGTGCCAGCAGCTTCCGGGACAGGGCGAGACTCCTTAACATTCAGTACTTC. Translated, it gives CASSFRDRARLLNIQYF. V is TRBV5-6 and J is TRBJ2-4; TRBD1 matches at 9 bases. The CDR3 spans 17 residues. V shed 2 bases, J shed 7 bases, and the junction held 13 bases outside the gene matches. The V gene's germline CDR1 is SGHDT and CDR2 YYEEEE.

The chain has TRBV24-1 and TRBJ2-2; 9 positions match TRBD2. J gave up 6 bases and V 5 bases, and 12 bases lay outside the gene matches. Germline assignment: CDR1 KGHDR and CDR2 SFDVKD. This CDR3 comprises 17 residues. The CDR3, as DNA: TGTGCCACCAGTGGCATTCCCGGTAGCGGGAGTCCCGGGGAGCTGTTTTTT. This codes for CATSGIPGSGSPGELFF.

The rearrangement joins TRBV11-3 to TRBJ2-3, with a tentative D call TRBD2 (6 bases). Trimming removed 2 bases at V and 4 bases at J, with 13 bases between. The CDR3 loop spans 15 amino acids. The germline V gene has CDR1 SGHNT and CDR2 YENEEA. The CDR3 coding sequence is TGTGCCAGCAGCTTATGGGCAGGGAGGCCAGATACGCAGTATTTT. It codes for CASSLWAGRPDTQYF.

The rearrangement links TRBV29-1 to TRBJ2-7, with unresolved D. V was cut by 6 bases and J by 0 bases, with 12 bases left in between. This CDR3 comprises 13 residues. CDR1 SQVTM and CDR2 ANQGSEA come from the germline V gene. The DNA for the CDR3 is TGCAGCGTCCAATCCAGGCCCTCCTACGAGCAGTACTTC. Its translation: CSVQSRPSYEQYF.

This clonotype was seen a single time. The chain links TRBV5-5 to TRBJ2-2; possibly TRBD2 for D (5 bases). The CDR3 sequence is 13 residues long. Between the trimmed V and J ends, which lost 0 bases and 7 bases, there was a span of 7 bases. CDR1 is SGHKS and CDR2 is YYEKEE in the germline V gene (reference sequence). Here the CDR3 reads CASSLADYGELFF. The CDR3 bases are TGTGCCAGCAGCTTGGCCGACTACGGGGAGCTGTTTTTT.

The chain links TRBV2 to TRBJ2-7; D might be TRBD1 (7 bases). The V gene's germline CDR1 is SNHLY and CDR2 FYNNEI. The V gene lost 7 bases and the J gene lost 3 bases, with 16 bases spanning the gap. The CDR3 has 14 residues. CDR3 sequence: CASTEGGQRYEQYF. The CDR3 DNA is TGTGCCAGCACCGAGGGGGGACAGCGCTACGAGCAGTACTTC.

This rearrangement joins TRBV10-3 to TRBJ2-1; TRBD2 matches 7 bases. Germline-derived CDR1 and CDR2 are ENHRY and SYGVKD. The V and J ends lost 7 bases and 4 bases, in that order; junction bases with no gene match: 10. This CDR3 comprises 15 residues. CDR3 sequence reads: CAITRRASGYNEQFF. CDR3 sequence (DNA): TGTGCCATCACCCGCCGGGCTAGCGGTTACAATGAGCAGTTCTTC.

The V call is TRBV4-1, the J call TRBJ2-7; D gene ambiguous. CDR1 is MGHRA, CDR2 YSYEKL, per germline. The V end lost 2 bases, the J end lost 0 bases, and 5 bases lay between the germline ends. CDR3 size: 13 residues. DNA for the CDR3: TGCGCCAGCAGCCAATCAGACTCCTACGAGCAGTACTTC. It specifies CASSQSDSYEQYF.

The J gene is TRBJ1-2, the V gene TRBV10-3; D remains ambiguous. The V and J ends lost 3 bases and 4 bases respectively, with 9 bases between them. The CDR3 spans 13 residues. Germline V gene sequence: CDR1 ENHRY, CDR2 SYGVKD. CDR3 nucleotide sequence: TGTGCCATCAGTGATTGGGTTAGCTATGGCTACACCTTC. It is translated as CAISDWVSYGYTF.

Only a few counts were recorded for this clonotype. This chain uses TRBV5-5 with TRBJ2-5, with 9 bases fitting TRBD2. Per germline, CDR1 SGHKS and CDR2 YYEKEE (reference sequence). This CDR3 is built from 15 residues. Trimming at V came to 1 base and at J to 0 bases, leaving 1 base not matched to a gene. CDR3 amino acids: CASSLSGGYQETQYF. The CDR3 coding sequence is TGTGCCAGCAGCTTGAGCGGGGGGTACCAAGAGACCCAGTACTTC.

In its sample, this clonotype was seen a few times. For the CDR3, the DNA is TGCGCCAGCAGCTCTTTGGGCCTGACAATCCACGAGCAGTACTTC. It encodes CASSSLGLTIHEQYF. The chain joins TRBV5-1 to TRBJ2-7; D not certain. CDR1 is SGHRS, CDR2 YFSETQ, per germline. V lost 3 bases, J lost 5 bases, and 18 bases lay in between. The CDR3 runs to 15 residues.

This clonotype was seen more than once but under ten times. This chain joins TRBV19 and TRBJ1-1, with 7 bases lining up with TRBD1. CDR1 is LNHDA and CDR2 is SQIVND in the germline V gene (reference sequence). CDR3 length: 13 amino acids. With V trimmed by 6 bases and J by 5 bases, 6 bases remained unmatched. The CDR3 DNA follows: TGTGCCAGTAGGTACAGGGGTTGGACTGAAGCTTTCTTT. Its translation: CASRYRGWTEAFF. Combining the CDR3 with reference TRBV19 and TRBJ1-1 gives the whole variable domain DGGITQSPKYLFRKEGQNVTLSCEQNLNHDAMYWYRQDPGQGLRLIYYSQIVNDFQKGDIAEGYSVSREKKESFPLTVTSAQKNPTAFYLCASRYRGWTEAFFGQGTRLTVV.

This clonotype was found a few times. The chain couples TRBV20-1 to TRBJ2-3; D may be TRBD2 (5 bases). The CDR3 contains 13 residues. The V and J ends lost 3 bases and 3 bases respectively, with 10 bases between them. CDR1 is DFQATT, CDR2 SNEGSKA, per germline (reference sequence). CDR3 sequence reads: CSASRGRTDTQYF. Written as DNA, the CDR3 is TGCAGTGCTAGTAGAGGGAGAACAGATACGCAGTATTTT.

The chain carries TRBV24-1 and TRBJ2-5, with D maybe TRBD1 (5 bases). The germline CDR1 and CDR2 sequences are KGHDR and SFDVKD. This CDR3 spans 13 amino acids. V was trimmed by 3 bases and J by 1 base, leaving 5 bases between them. CDR3 loop: CATSDGAQETQYF. The DNA of the CDR3 is TGTGCCACCAGTGATGGGGCCCAAGAGACCCAGTACTTC.

A few counts support this clonotype. The chain links TRBV20-1 to TRBJ2-5; 12 nucleotides align to TRBD2. CDR3 length: 17 amino acids. Per the germline V gene, CDR1 is DFQATT and CDR2 is SNEGSKA (reference sequence). Germline trimming cut 2 bases from V and 4 bases from J; bases unmatched to any gene: 11. For the CDR3, the DNA is TGCAGTGCTAGAAACCTAGCGGGGGGGCTGCGGGTAGAGACCCAGTACTTC. This gives the protein CSARNLAGGLRVETQYF.

The rearrangement uses TRBV20-1 and TRBJ2-3; maybe TRBD1 (5 bases). This CDR3 comprises 14 residues. With 6 bases removed from V and 3 bases from J, the gap between germline ends came to 16 bases. CDR1 is DFQATT, CDR2 SNEGSKA, per germline (reference sequence). The CDR3 protein is CSALAGPFTDTQYF. The DNA of the CDR3 is TGCAGTGCCTTAGCAGGGCCTTTTACAGATACGCAGTATTTT.

This clonotype occurred many times. V usage is TRBV5-5 and J usage is TRBJ2-7; 7 nucleotides line up with TRBD1. This CDR3 region has 14 residues. Germline assignment: CDR1 SGHKS and CDR2 YYEKEE (reference sequence). V dropped 4 bases and J dropped 1; count of bases not matched to a gene: 5. The CDR3 sequence: CASSPRDRSYEQYF. DNA of the CDR3: TGTGCCAGCAGCCCCCGGGACAGATCCTACGAGCAGTACTTC.

This clonotype turned up a few times. The chain employs TRBV7-2 and TRBJ2-3; 9 bases match TRBD2. J was trimmed by 3 bases and V by 2 bases; bases with no gene match: 6. The CDR3 is 16 amino acids. Germline V CDR1 and CDR2: SGHTA, FQGNSA. The CDR3 spells CASSLPLAGMTDTQYF. The CDR3 DNA reads as TGTGCCAGCAGCTTACCTCTAGCGGGAATGACAGATACGCAGTATTTT. Combining the CDR3 with reference TRBV7-2 and TRBJ2-3 gives the whole variable domain GAGVSQSPSNKVTEKGKDVELRCDPISGHTALYWYRQSLGQGLEFLIYFQGNSAPDKSGLPSDRFSAERTGGSVSTLTIQRTQQEDSAVYLCASSLPLAGMTDTQYFGPGTRLTVL.

V is TRBV12-3 or TRBV12-4 and J is TRBJ1-6; no clear D. Trimming took off 7 bases at V and 8 bases at J, with 12 bases between the two ends. The CDR3 loop spans 13 amino acids. The DNA of the CDR3 is TGTGCCAGCACCGACCGTCTTTATTCACCCCTCCACTTT. Amino acid sequence: CASTDRLYSPLHF.

This clonotype came up a few times. The conserved closing phenylalanine or tryptophan is absent in this CDR3, likely reflecting a read error. It is unclear where the CDR3 begins or ends on the DNA, so no DNA is shown, and the CDR3 is as TCRdb lists it. The chain employs TRBV2 and TRBJ2-7; the table's D call TRBD1 went unverified against the DNA. The germline gives CDR1 SNHLY, CDR2 FYNNEI. The CDR3 has 11 amino acids, counting both end residues. The CDR3 sequence is CASSYPSMGQL.

The V call is TRBV7-2, the J call TRBJ1-2; 11 bases fit TRBD1. The CDR3 covers 14 residues. Germline-derived CDR1 and CDR2 are SGHTA and FQGNSA. V lost 5 bases, J lost 2 bases, and 1 base stayed unmatched. CDR3 amino acids: CASSRTGGNYGYTF. The CDR3 DNA follows: TGTGCCAGCAGCCGGACAGGGGGCAACTATGGCTACACCTTC.